The present entry profiles one T cell receptor (beta chain) with its context. This record comes from a study of blood T cell repertoires in COVID-19. Turning to the study itself: Samples taken during acute and convalescent COVID-19 were collected in the United States, Italy and Spain. T cells, B-cell-depleted T cells, or PBMCs provided the cDNA or gDNA that served as material.

Methods used by the authors: Reference gene primer amplification in the assay estimated nucleated cell counts. Sequenced by immunoSEQ multiplex PCR; TCRdb stores in-frame clones only, minus some. V and J calls and clone size are as listed in that table; D and trimming were resolved from the DNA. Of approximately 170,000 clones listed, around 83% are singletons. V shed 4 bases and J 1 base; nucleotides not matched to a gene: 8. Germline V CDR1 and CDR2: ENHRY, SYGVKD. The length of the CDR3 is 18 residues. The genes are TRBV10-3 and TRBJ2-1, with 12 bases aligning to TRBD2. This TCR derives from a woman of 80 years or more in a cohort sampled during active or convalescent COVID-19. Sequencing input: peripheral blood. DNA of the CDR3: TGTGCCATCAGTGCTCTACTAGCGGGAGGCCAGTCCTACAATGAGCAGTTCTTC. Residues: CAISALLAGGQSYNEQFF.